This passage covers 15 T cell receptor beta chains from one sample sequenced in a study of T cells in Graves' hyperthyroidism and ophthalmopathy. It was RNA transcripts that yielded the amplified TCR beta CDR3 regions. During a first-round RT-PCR of the TCR CDR3, the HTBI primer set was used. TCRdb re-called the multiplex PCR reads through MiXCR, storing one row per CDR3 protein. Of 500,000 or so distinct CDR3 sequences in the sample, about 16% were seen once. Sequencing was performed on blood. Every receptor here comes from a woman aged 25-40 years with Graves' ophthalmopathy.

V is TRBV5-1 and J is TRBJ2-1, with D perhaps matching TRBD1 (5 bases). The ends were cut back, 0 bases at V and 1 base at J, with 8 bases in the middle. The CDR3 runs 15 residues. Germline CDR1 and CDR2: SGHRS and YFSETQ. Here the CDR3 reads CASSLDGASYNEQFF. CDR3 coding DNA: TGCGCCAGCAGCTTGGATGGGGCGTCCTACAATGAGCAGTTCTTC.

As for this clonotype: A single base separates this from a much larger clone, so it may be a read error. The chain recombines TRBV20-1 with TRBJ2-1, with TRBD2 as a possible D gene (7 bases). Germline CDR1 and CDR2: DFQATT and SNEGSKA (reference sequence). CDR3 length equals 14 residues. CDR3 residues: CSAAGGGGGSEQSF. DNA for the CDR3: TGCAGTGCCGCCGGAGGAGGGGGGGGAAGTGAGCAGTCCTTC.

This clonotype came up a few times. One junction end disagrees with the germline gene, perhaps due to a read error. The chain employs TRBV7-2 and TRBJ2-7, with D tentatively TRBD2 (6 bases). The germline V gene encodes CDR1 SGHTA and CDR2 FQGNSA. The CDR3 is made up of 17 amino acids. The CDR3 bases are TGCGCCAGCAGCCAAGAACTCATGGACGGGAGCTCCTACGAGCAGTACTTC. Protein sequence: CASSQELMDGSSYEQYF.

This clonotype was recorded many times. The chain recombines TRBV7-2 with TRBJ2-7; the D is unclear. CDR1 and CDR2 from the germline V gene are SGHTA and FQGNSA. The V end lost 1 base, the J end lost 5 bases, and 9 bases lay between the germline ends. This CDR3 has 13 residues. CDR3 sequence (DNA): TGTGCCAGCAGCTTAGTGGAGTGGGACGAGCAGTACTTC. Its translation is CASSLVEWDEQYF.

This clonotype occurred many times. V and J are TRBV7-2 and TRBJ1-6; tentative D call: TRBD1 (5 bases). The CDR3 contains 14 residues. Trimming shortened V by 3 bases and J by 8 bases, and 11 bases separated the two germline ends. CDR1 and CDR2 from the germline V gene are SGHTA and FQGNSA. In DNA form, the CDR3 reads TGTGCCAGCAGCTTGTCGGCAGGGCATTCACCCCTCCACTTT. It codes for CASSLSAGHSPLHF.

This clonotype was seen at least ten times. The chain joins TRBV20-1 to TRBJ2-3; D remains ambiguous. Trimming cost V 3 bases and J 4 bases, with 8 bases left between them. CDR3 length equals 12 residues. Germline V CDR1 and CDR2: DFQATT, SNEGSKA (reference sequence). CDR3 amino acids: CSARPDPDTQYF. The CDR3 DNA reads TGCAGTGCTAGGCCCGATCCAGATACGCAGTATTTT.

The V call is TRBV9, the J call TRBJ1-6; TRBD1 is a possible D gene (5 bases). The CDR3 is 14 amino acids. Germline lookup yields CDR1 SGDLS and CDR2 YYNGEE. V lost 6 bases and J 11 bases, leaving 18 bases between the germline ends. CDR3 protein: CASNPGGGSTPLHF. The CDR3 DNA is TGTGCCAGCAACCCGGGGGGGGGTTCGACACCCCTCCACTTT.

This clonotype was observed a handful of times. V is TRBV28 and J is TRBJ1-2, with D perhaps TRBD1 (6 bases). Trimming cost V 6 bases and J 3 bases, with 8 bases left between them. Germline V gives CDR1 MDHEN, CDR2 SYDVKM. The CDR3 is 12 amino acids. The CDR3 nucleotides read TGTGCCAGCAGGGGGACATACTATGGCTACACCTTC. Translation: CASRGTYYGYTF.

This clonotype was seen many times. The chain links TRBV15 to TRBJ2-3, with D maybe TRBD1 (6 bases). The CDR3 sequence is 17 residues long. CDR1 is LNHNV and CDR2 is YYDKDF in the germline V gene (reference sequence). Trimming took off 4 bases at V and 0 bases at J, with 17 bases between the two ends. CDR3 nucleotide sequence: TGTGCCACCAGCACGTACCTCCTAGGACAGAGCACAGATACGCAGTATTTT. Translated: CATSTYLLGQSTDTQYF.

Many counts were recorded for this clonotype. CDR3 sequence: CASTLGGELFF. CDR3 coding DNA: TGTGCCAGCACCCTGGGGGGAGAACTGTTTTTT. The V gene is TRBV7-2, the J gene TRBJ1-4; maybe TRBD1 (5 bases). This CDR3 comprises 11 residues. V lost 7 bases to trimming and J lost 12 bases, with 12 bases between them. Germline CDR1 SGHTA, CDR2 FQGNSA.

In its sample, this clonotype was seen a few times. This sequence joins TRBV5-4 and TRBJ2-7; D is undetermined. There are 13 residues in the CDR3. V was cut by 1 base and J by 4 bases, with 9 bases left in between. Germline CDR1 SGHNT, CDR2 YYREEE (reference sequence). CDR3 in amino acids: CASSLTPSYEQYF. The CDR3 DNA is TGTGCCAGCAGCTTGACCCCCTCTTACGAGCAGTACTTC.

The V and J genes are TRBV15 and TRBJ2-2; D might be TRBD1 (5 bases). The CDR3 extends over 20 amino acids. From germline, CDR1 is LNHNV and CDR2 YYDKDF (reference sequence). V was cut by 0 bases and J by 5 bases, with 25 bases left in between. In DNA, the CDR3 is TGTGCCACCAGCAGAGATATAGGGGTTCGGCTATTTGGCGGTACCGGGGAGCTGTTTTTT. Translated, it gives CATSRDIGVRLFGGTGELFF. Variable domain in full (rest from reference TRBV15 and TRBJ2-2): DAMVIQNPRYQVTQFGKPVTLSCSQTLNHNVMYWYQQKSSQAPKLLFHYYDKDFNNEADTPDNFQSRRPNTSFCFLDIRSPGLGDTAMYLCATSRDIGVRLFGGTGELFFGEGSRLTVL.

This chain uses TRBV13 with TRBJ2-7; D gene unclear. CDR3 size: 13 residues. The germline gives CDR1 PRHDT, CDR2 FYEKMQ (reference sequence). V was clipped by 0 bases and J by 5 bases, with 8 bases between them. CDR3 DNA sequence: TGTGCCAGCAGCTTAGGAGGCGAGGACGAGCAGTACTTC. It yields the protein CASSLGGEDEQYF. The full variable domain, in which reference TRBV13 and TRBJ2-7 provide the parts outside the CDR3, is AAGVIQSPRHLIKEKRETATLKCYPIPRHDTVYWYQQGPGQDPQFLISFYEKMQSDKGSIPDRFSAQQFSDYHSELNMSSLELGDSALYFCASSLGGEDEQYFGPGTRLTVT.

The J gene is TRBJ2-5, the V gene TRBV7-9, with D perhaps assigned TRBD1 or TRBD2 (6 bases each). CDR1 is SEHNR and CDR2 is FQNEAQ in the germline V gene (reference sequence). Between the trimmed V and J ends, which lost 2 bases and 2 bases, there was a span of 12 bases. The CDR3 spans 15 residues. Here the CDR3 reads CASSLNAGHQETQYF. DNA of the CDR3: TGTGCCAGCAGCTTAAACGCGGGACATCAAGAGACCCAGTACTTC.

This clonotype was detected ten times or more. J is TRBJ1-1 and V is TRBV5-1; 12 nucleotides align to TRBD1. J lost 4 bases, V lost 1 base, and 8 bases had no gene match. The CDR3 sequence is 17 residues long. Germline loops: CDR1 SGHRS, CDR2 YFSETQ. The DNA for the CDR3 is TGCGCCAGCAGCTTGATGGGGACAGGGGGCGCGGGCACTGAAGCTTTCTTT. Translating it yields CASSLMGTGGAGTEAFF.